A selection of T cell receptor beta chains follows, all from one sample in a study of cytomegalovirus exposure and HLA in healthy donors. Profiling relied on immunoSEQ multiplex PCR, and the TCRdb table lists in-frame clones only, not all of them. Of about 170,000 clones listed, 65% to 85% are singletons. The sequenced sample consisted of PBMCs. These receptors were collected from a woman between 18 and 30 years old in good health and CMV-seronegative. CDR3s include the opening cysteine and the closing phenylalanine or tryptophan. The order of the fields is clone size, V gene, D gene, J gene, CDR3 protein, CDR3 DNA. The D gene is left open where the match is weak. The size of a clone is reported for some rows only, either as once, few or many, or as a class for expanded clones.

>NA|TRBV5-4|NA|TRBJ1-1
CASRTDRENTEAFF
TGTGCCAGCAGGACGGACAGAGAGAACACTGAAGCTTTCTTT
>NA|TRBV28|TRBD1|TRBJ1-1
CASSEGGAATEAFF
TGTGCCAGCAGTGAAGGGGGCGCGGCAACTGAAGCTTTCTTT
>NA|TRBV7-2|TRBD1|TRBJ1-2
CASSGLTGGDYGYTF
TGTGCCAGCAGCGGACTGACAGGGGGCGACTATGGCTACACCTTC
>NA|TRBV13|TRBD2|TRBJ2-2
CASSLAPGTSGSPNTGELFF
TGTGCCAGCAGCTTAGCGCCCGGTACTAGCGGGAGCCCTAACACCGGGGAGCTGTTTTTT
>NA|TRBV5-4|TRBD1|TRBJ2-2
CASSRDRVVTGELFF
TGTGCCAGCAGCCGGGACAGGGTGGTCACCGGGGAGCTGTTTTTT
>once|TRBV10-3|TRBD1|TRBJ2-7
CAARQGAEEQYF
TGTGCCGCCAGACAGGGGGCAGAGGAGCAGTACTTC
>NA|TRBV27|TRBD1|TRBJ2-7
CASSLYKGAVGEQYF
TGTGCCAGCAGTTTATATAAGGGGGCAGTCGGTGAGCAGTACTTC
>few|TRBV6-6|NA|TRBJ1-5
CASSYGAVNQPQHF
TGTGCCAGCAGTTACGGGGCAGTCAATCAGCCCCAGCATTTT
>few|TRBV9|NA|TRBJ2-7
CASSVGIAGEYEQYF
TGTGCCAGCAGCGTAGGAATAGCAGGGGAATACGAGCAGTACTTC
>few|TRBV2|NA|TRBJ1-3
CASGGGLGNTIYF
TGTGCCAGCGGTGGAGGGCTAGGAAACACCATATATTTT
>NA|TRBV18|NA|TRBJ1-6
CASSVGKSSYNSPLHF
TGTGCCAGCTCAGTGGGCAAGAGCTCCTATAATTCACCCCTCCACTTT
>few|TRBV5-5|TRBD1|TRBJ2-1
CASSLGTGPYNEQFF
TGTGCCAGCAGCTTGGGGACAGGGCCATACAATGAGCAGTTCTTC
>NA|TRBV7-8|TRBD2|TRBJ2-3
CASTTRASGEPKGTDTQYF
TGTGCCAGCACGACACGGGCTAGCGGGGAGCCTAAGGGCACAGATACGCAGTATTTT
>NA|TRBV6-6|NA|TRBJ2-3
CASSYGGVGLLDTQYF
TGTGCCAGCAGTTACGGAGGGGTGGGACTTTTAGATACGCAGTATTTT
>NA|TRBV7-9|TRBD1|TRBJ1-2
CASSRVDRGIGYTF
TGTGCCAGCAGCCGAGTGGACAGGGGTATAGGCTACACCTTC
>NA|TRBV25-1|NA|TRBJ1-3
CASSEYISGNTIYF
TGTGCCAGCAGTGAATACATCTCTGGAAACACCATATATTTT
>NA|TRBV28|NA|TRBJ2-3
CASSLLGDGSLDTQYF
TGTGCCAGCAGTTTGCTCGGGGACGGGAGTCTAGATACGCAGTATTTT
>once|TRBV19|NA|TRBJ2-1
CASSKGGEQFF
TGTGCCAGTTCCAAGGGAGGTGAGCAGTTCTTC
>few|TRBV5-1|NA|TRBJ2-5
CASSSRRRETQYF
TGCGCCAGCAGTTCCCGAAGGAGGGAGACCCAGTACTTC
>once|TRBV14|NA|TRBJ1-1
CASSPWRLEAFF
TGTGCCAGCAGCCCTTGGCGGCTTGAAGCTTTCTTT
>once|TRBV9|TRBD2|TRBJ2-1
CASSVGREGYNEQFF
TGTGCCAGCAGCGTGGGGCGGGAGGGCTACAATGAGCAGTTCTTC
>NA|TRBV18|NA|TRBJ1-1
CASYAGLQGTEAFF
TGTGCCAGCTACGCCGGGCTCCAGGGCACTGAAGCTTTCTTT
>NA|TRBV6-6|TRBD2|TRBJ2-7
CASSWGGRFHEQYF
TGTGCCAGCAGTTGGGGCGGGAGGTTCCACGAGCAGTACTTC
>NA|TRBV5-4|NA|TRBJ2-1
CASSQRPRGSYNEQFF
TGTGCCAGCAGCCAGCGCCCCCGGGGCTCCTACAATGAGCAGTTCTTC
>NA|TRBV18|NA|TRBJ2-1
CASSPRLEGASEQFF
TGTGCCAGCTCTCCGCGACTAGAAGGGGCTAGTGAGCAGTTCTTC
>NA|TRBV19|TRBD2|TRBJ2-7
CASGGGAGTYEQYF
TGTGCCAGTGGGGGGGGTGCAGGAACCTACGAGCAGTACTTC